This section outlines one T cell receptor (beta chain) sequence together with its context. No cognate antigen has been identified for it. Base qualities were left out, and no much larger clone turns up one base away. The sample originates from a study of blood T cell repertoires in COVID-19 (dated by TCRdb to the early 2020s). Turning to the overall study: Samples covering the acute and convalescent phases of COVID-19 were provided by collaborators in the United States, Italy and Spain. The prospective study material was composed of cDNA or gDNA derived from T cells, B-cell-depleted T cells, or PBMCs. Subjects who had been exposed to COVID-19, were actively infected with it, or had recovered from it provided the deeply sampled blood TCRbeta repertoires that made up the dataset. A freely available public database, intended as a resource for researchers studying the immune response to SARS-CoV-2, is where the repertoires were released. The samples were drawn from the first 160 participants of the ongoing ImmuneRACE study and from 1,200 or so subjects provided by 6 global collaborators. Nearly every sample came with metadata listing a de-identified subject ID, COVID-19 status, age in years and sex. HLA class I and class II types, where available, came from metadata supplied by the sample provider rather than from assay-based typing. Here is what the overall study found, with its caveats: The quantity of clinical and demographic metadata differed by source and by participant and was supplied without curation.

V loses 6 bases of germline sequence and J loses 5 bases, and the interval between the two ends is 23 bases. From its cysteine to its phenylalanine, the CDR3 spans 16 amino acids. The sequence is cut down to CDR3 DNA, 48 bases in frame from base 1. CDR1 and CDR2 are read off the germline V gene as SQVTM and ANQGSEA. Collaborating institutions collected whole blood in K2EDTA tubes following their own protocols. For TCRbeta analysis, collaborators shipped samples in one of three forms: frozen whole blood, isolated PBMCs, or DNA extracted from either of those sample types. TCRbeta CDR3 regions were amplified from genomic DNA by means of the immunoSEQ Assay, a bias-controlled multiplex PCR. Turning to the authors' computational methods: Nucleated cell counts per sample were estimated from amplification of reference gene primers within the assay. To quantify the absolute abundance of each unique TCRbeta CDR3 rearrangement, sequence reads were collapsed and filtered. For each sample, productive Simpson clonality was calculated as the square root of Simpson's diversity index across productive rearrangements. TCRdb provides this immuneACCESS table in a form limited to in-frame rearrangements. Some clones are lacking; in checked studies, under half of them reflect an unresolved V gene, and why the rest are absent is not known. The V and J calls and clone size are taken from that table; D and trimming were inferred from the DNA. The sample records approximately 290,000 clones, approximately 90% of which are singletons. The ten largest account for under 15% of the sample.

The rearrangement combines TRBV29-1 with TRBJ2-1; TRBD1 is a weak D gene call, 6 bases matching. The sequence was obtained from a woman aged 60-75 years with acute or convalescent COVID-19. Sequencing used peripheral blood. The CDR3 reads as follows: CSVREQGSKHHNEQFF. At the DNA level, the sequence is TGCAGCGTCCGCGAACAGGGATCGAAACACCACAATGAGCAGTTCTTC.